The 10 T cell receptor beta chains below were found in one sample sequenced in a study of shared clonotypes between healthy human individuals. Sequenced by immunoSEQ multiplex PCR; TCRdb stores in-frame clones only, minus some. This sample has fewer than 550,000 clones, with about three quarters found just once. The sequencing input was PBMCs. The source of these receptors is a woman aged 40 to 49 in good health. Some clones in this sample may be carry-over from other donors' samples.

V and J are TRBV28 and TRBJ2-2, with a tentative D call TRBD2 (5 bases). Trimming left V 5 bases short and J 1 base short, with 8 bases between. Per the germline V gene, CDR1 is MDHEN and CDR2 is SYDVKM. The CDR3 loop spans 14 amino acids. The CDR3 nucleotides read TGTGCCAGCAGTGGCGGACTGAACACCGGGGAGCTGTTTTTT. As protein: CASSGGLNTGELFF.

CDR3 amino acids: CASSGPGQGSYNEQFF. In DNA form, the CDR3 reads TGTGCCAGCAGCGGACCGGGACAGGGCTCCTACAATGAGCAGTTCTTC. The chain uses TRBV5-5 and TRBJ2-1, with 9 bases identical to TRBD1. Per germline, CDR1 SGHKS and CDR2 YYEKEE (reference sequence). The CDR3 length is 16 residues. V gave up 4 bases and J gave up 0 bases; unmatched junction bases: 5.

CDR3 residues: CASSPGWDSTTDTQYF. CDR3 nucleotides: TGCGCCAGCAGCCCTGGCTGGGACAGCACCACAGATACGCAGTATTTT. The chain employs TRBV5-1 and TRBJ2-3; 7 bases align to TRBD1. This CDR3 spans 16 amino acids. With V trimmed by 4 bases and J by 2 bases, 10 bases remained unmatched. The germline CDR1 and CDR2 sequences are SGHRS and YFSETQ.

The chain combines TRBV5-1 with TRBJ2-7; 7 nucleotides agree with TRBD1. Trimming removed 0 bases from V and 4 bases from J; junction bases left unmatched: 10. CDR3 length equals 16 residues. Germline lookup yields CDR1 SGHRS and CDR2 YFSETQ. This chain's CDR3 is CASSLGPPGQLYEQYF. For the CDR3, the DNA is TGCGCCAGCAGCTTGGGTCCCCCGGGACAGCTTTACGAGCAGTACTTC.

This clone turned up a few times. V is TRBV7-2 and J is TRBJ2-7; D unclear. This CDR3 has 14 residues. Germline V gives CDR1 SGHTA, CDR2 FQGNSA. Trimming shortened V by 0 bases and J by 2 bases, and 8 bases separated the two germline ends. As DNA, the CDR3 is TGTGCCAGCAGCTTAGCGGCCAGAACCTACGAGCAGTACTTC. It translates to CASSLAARTYEQYF.

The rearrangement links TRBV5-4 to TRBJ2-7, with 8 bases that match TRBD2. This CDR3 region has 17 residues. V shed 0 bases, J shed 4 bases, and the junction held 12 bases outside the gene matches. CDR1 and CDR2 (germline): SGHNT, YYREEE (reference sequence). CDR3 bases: TGTGCCAGCAGCTTGGAAAAAGGCGGGAGGAGGGGTTACGAGCAGTACTTC. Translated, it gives CASSLEKGGRRGYEQYF.

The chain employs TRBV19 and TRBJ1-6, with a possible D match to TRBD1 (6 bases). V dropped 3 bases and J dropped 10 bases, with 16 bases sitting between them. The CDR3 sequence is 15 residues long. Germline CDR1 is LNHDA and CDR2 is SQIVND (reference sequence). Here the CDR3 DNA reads TGTGCCAGTAGTATTGGAGCAGGGGTGAAATCACCCCTCCACTTT. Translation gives CASSIGAGVKSPLHF.

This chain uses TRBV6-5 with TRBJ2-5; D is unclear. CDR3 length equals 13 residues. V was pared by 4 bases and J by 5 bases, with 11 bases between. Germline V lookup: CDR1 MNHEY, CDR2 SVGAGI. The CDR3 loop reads CASSSDLVETQYF. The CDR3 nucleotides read TGTGCCAGCAGTTCGGACCTTGTCGAGACCCAGTACTTC.

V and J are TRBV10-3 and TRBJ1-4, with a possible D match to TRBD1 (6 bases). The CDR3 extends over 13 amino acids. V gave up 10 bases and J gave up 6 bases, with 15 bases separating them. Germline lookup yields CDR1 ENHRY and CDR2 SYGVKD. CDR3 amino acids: CATQGMGDEKLFF. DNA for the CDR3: TGTGCCACCCAGGGGATGGGGGATGAAAAACTGTTTTTT.

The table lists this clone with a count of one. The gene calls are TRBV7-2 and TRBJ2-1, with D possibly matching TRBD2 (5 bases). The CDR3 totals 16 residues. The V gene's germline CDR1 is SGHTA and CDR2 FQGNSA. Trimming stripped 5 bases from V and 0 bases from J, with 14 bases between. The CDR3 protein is CASSPLSGSSYNEQFF. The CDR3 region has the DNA TGTGCCAGCAGCCCTCTAAGCGGATCCTCCTACAATGAGCAGTTCTTC.